Listed below are T cell receptor beta chains from one sample, sequenced in a study of T cell responses to AZD1222 COVID-19 vaccine. Sequencing used immunoSEQ multiplex PCR; TCRdb keeps in-frame clones, though not all of them. The sample consists of more than 95,000 clones, 85% to 90% of them appearing once. Sequenced here: peripheral blood, sampled on day 0 of AZD1222 vaccination. Receptor source: an adult in good health. CDR3s include the opening cysteine and the closing phenylalanine or tryptophan. The order of the fields is clone size, D gene, V gene, J gene, CDR3 DNA, CDR3 protein. The D gene is left open where the match is weak. Clone size is not always given. Where it is, it says once, few, many or a class for expanded clones.

size: NA; D: NA; V: TRBV5-5; J: TRBJ1-1; DNA: TGTGCCAGCAGCTTGGTCGCCGGGTCCCCGAACACTGAAGCTTTCTTT; CDR3: CASSLVAGSPNTEAFF
size: NA; D: NA; V: TRBV5-1; J: TRBJ2-3; DNA: TGCGCCAGCAGCTTGGACGGGAGTAGCACAGATACGCAGTATTTT; CDR3: CASSLDGSSTDTQYF
size: NA; D: NA; V: TRBV30; J: TRBJ1-1; DNA: TGTGCCTGGAGTTTGGGGCAGAACACTGAAGCTTTCTTT; CDR3: CAWSLGQNTEAFF
size: once; D: NA; V: TRBV3-1/TRBV3-2; J: TRBJ2-1; DNA: TGTGCCAGCAGCGACACCCGACAGGTAGGGAGTGGAAATGAGCAGTTCTTC; CDR3: CASSDTRQVGSGNEQFF
size: NA; D: NA; V: TRBV6-1; J: TRBJ2-7; DNA: TGTGCCAGCAGTGAAGAGTGGGCCTACGAGCAGTACTTC; CDR3: CASSEEWAYEQYF
size: NA; D: NA; V: TRBV19; J: TRBJ1-1; DNA: TGTGCCAGTAGGGGACACCGATCCCGTGACACTGAAGCTTTCTTT; CDR3: CASRGHRSRDTEAFF
size: NA; D: TRBD1; V: TRBV18; J: TRBJ2-1; DNA: TGTGCCAGCTCACCATCGACAGGGGGTAACAATGAGCAGTTCTTC; CDR3: CASSPSTGGNNEQFF
size: NA; D: NA; V: TRBV5-4; J: TRBJ1-1; DNA: TGTGCCAGCAGCTTGGGCGGTGCAGGGGTGAACACTGAAGCTTTCTTT; CDR3: CASSLGGAGVNTEAFF
size: NA; D: NA; V: TRBV6-2/TRBV6-3; J: TRBJ1-5; DNA: TGTGCCAGCAGTTATTGGGAGGGATCGGGTCAGCCCCAGCATTTT; CDR3: CASSYWEGSGQPQHF
size: NA; D: TRBD1; V: TRBV7-2; J: TRBJ1-2; DNA: TGTGCCAGCAGCTTAGATAGGGACAGTCTCCTGGGAGGCTACACCTTC; CDR3: CASSLDRDSLLGGYTF
size: NA; D: NA; V: TRBV19; J: TRBJ2-2; DNA: TGTGCCAGTAGTATCATGGTAGTAGGCACCGGGGAGCTGTTTTTT; CDR3: CASSIMVVGTGELFF
size: NA; D: TRBD2; V: TRBV4-2; J: TRBJ2-7; DNA: TGTGCCAGCAGCCAGGCGACTAGCGGGAGATCCTACGAGCAGTACTTC; CDR3: CASSQATSGRSYEQYF
size: NA; D: NA; V: TRBV5-1; J: TRBJ2-7; DNA: TGCGCCAGCAGCTCGCCGACAGCAAGCGAGCAGTACTTC; CDR3: CASSSPTASEQYF
size: NA; D: TRBD1; V: TRBV5-1; J: TRBJ1-2; DNA: TGCGCCAGCAGCTCTGGACAGGCGGGCTACACCTTC; CDR3: CASSSGQAGYTF
size: NA; D: NA; V: TRBV5-1; J: TRBJ1-1; DNA: TGCGCCAGCAGCTTGGAACCCGGGAACACTGAAGCTTTCTTT; CDR3: CASSLEPGNTEAFF
size: NA; D: NA; V: TRBV28; J: TRBJ2-7; DNA: TGTGCCAGCGGAGGGACCAACTACGAGCAGTACTTC; CDR3: CASGGTNYEQYF
size: NA; D: NA; V: TRBV20-1; J: TRBJ2-7; DNA: TGCAGTGCTAGTGAGTTCGGCTCCTACGAGCAGTACTTC; CDR3: CSASEFGSYEQYF
size: NA; D: NA; V: TRBV29-1; J: TRBJ1-2; DNA: TGCAGCGTTACGACAGGAGGGGCGCGCGGCTACACCTTC; CDR3: CSVTTGGARGYTF
size: NA; D: NA; V: TRBV7-8; J: TRBJ1-1; DNA: TGTGCCAGCAGCAACGACAGGAACACTGAAGCTTTCTTT; CDR3: CASSNDRNTEAFF
size: NA; D: NA; V: TRBV18; J: TRBJ1-6; DNA: TGTGCCAGCTCACCCAGTAGGCAGGCAATCAATTCACCCCTCCACTTT; CDR3: CASSPSRQAINSPLHF
size: once; D: NA; V: TRBV5-1; J: TRBJ1-5; DNA: TGCGCCAGCAGCTTGGCTAGCAATCAGCCCCAGCATTTT; CDR3: CASSLASNQPQHF
size: NA; D: NA; V: TRBV11-2; J: TRBJ1-3; DNA: TGTGCCAGCAGCTTAGACAGGGTGGGAAACACCATATATTTT; CDR3: CASSLDRVGNTIYF
size: once; D: TRBD1; V: TRBV19; J: TRBJ1-6; DNA: TGTGCCAGTAGCTACGGGGACAGGGCAGATTCACCCCTCCACTTT; CDR3: CASSYGDRADSPLHF
size: NA; D: NA; V: TRBV21-1; J: TRBJ2-1; DNA: TGTGCCAGCAGCAAAGACCTGATGCGGGGGGGCCCCAATGAGCAGTTCTTC; CDR3: CASSKDLMRGGPNEQFF
size: NA; D: NA; V: TRBV19; J: TRBJ1-3; DNA: TGTGCCAGTAGTGTGGACAAGGCTGGAAACACCATATATTTT; CDR3: CASSVDKAGNTIYF
size: NA; D: NA; V: TRBV5-5; J: TRBJ1-3; DNA: TGTGCCAGCAGCCGGGACGACAGGCCTGGAAACACCATATATTTT; CDR3: CASSRDDRPGNTIYF
size: NA; D: NA; V: TRBV2; J: TRBJ2-3; DNA: TGTGCCAGCAGTGGGGGGGGCACCACAGATACGCAGTATTTT; CDR3: CASSGGGTTDTQYF
size: NA; D: NA; V: TRBV2; J: TRBJ2-3; DNA: TGTGCCAGCAGTGTAGAGGCTACGCAGTATTTT; CDR3: CASSVEATQYF
size: NA; D: TRBD1; V: TRBV7-9; J: TRBJ1-1; DNA: TGTGCCAGCAGCTCAGGGACAGGGCTTAACACTGAAGCTTTCTTT; CDR3: CASSSGTGLNTEAFF
size: NA; D: NA; V: TRBV6-5; J: TRBJ2-7; DNA: TGTGCCAGCAGTTACGCCGGGGGCGCGTACGAGCAGTACTTC; CDR3: CASSYAGGAYEQYF
size: NA; D: TRBD1; V: TRBV12-3/TRBV12-4; J: TRBJ1-3; DNA: TGTGCCAGCAACAGGGGCTCTGGAAACACCATATATTTT; CDR3: CASNRGSGNTIYF
size: NA; D: NA; V: TRBV28; J: TRBJ2-6; DNA: TGTGCCAGCAGTCCCCCCCAGGGCTCTGGGGCCAACGTCCTGACTTTC; CDR3: CASSPPQGSGANVLTF
size: NA; D: NA; V: TRBV20-1; J: TRBJ1-1; DNA: TGCAGTGCTAGATCCGAGCGGGCTTTCTTT; CDR3: CSARSERAFF
size: once; D: TRBD2; V: TRBV19; J: TRBJ2-5; DNA: TGTGCCAGTAGTATATCCCCCCGAGGACAGGAGATAAGAGGGACTAGCGGACAAGACTTC; CDR3: CASSISPRGQEIRGTSGQDF
size: NA; D: NA; V: TRBV9; J: TRBJ2-3; DNA: TGTGCCAGCAGCGTAGACGTGACAGATACGCAGTATTTT; CDR3: CASSVDVTDTQYF
size: NA; D: NA; V: TRBV18; J: TRBJ1-4; DNA: TGTGCCAGCTCACCATCGGCGCGAGGTCCAGCTAATGAAAAACTGTTTTTT; CDR3: CASSPSARGPANEKLFF
size: NA; D: TRBD1; V: TRBV5-4; J: TRBJ2-7; DNA: TGTGCCAGCAGCTTGGGACAGGGGTTTTCCTACGAGCAGTACTTC; CDR3: CASSLGQGFSYEQYF
size: NA; D: NA; V: TRBV28; J: TRBJ1-5; DNA: TGTGCCAGCAGAGACGCTATGGGGGGTCAGCCCCAGCATTTT; CDR3: CASRDAMGGQPQHF
size: NA; D: NA; V: TRBV9; J: TRBJ2-7; DNA: TGTGCCAGCAGCTCCACCGGGACATCCACCTACGAGCAGTACTTC; CDR3: CASSSTGTSTYEQYF
size: NA; D: NA; V: TRBV18; J: TRBJ2-7; DNA: TGTGCCAGCTCACCAACGAGCCCTGGGGCAACCTACGAGCAGTACTTC; CDR3: CASSPTSPGATYEQYF
size: NA; D: TRBD2; V: TRBV5-4; J: TRBJ2-1; DNA: TGTGCCAGCAGCTTGGGAGCGGGGGGCTACAATGAGCAGTTCTTC; CDR3: CASSLGAGGYNEQFF
size: NA; D: TRBD1; V: TRBV2; J: TRBJ1-1; DNA: TGTGCCAGCAGTAGACAGGGGAACACTGAAGCTTTCTTT; CDR3: CASSRQGNTEAFF
size: NA; D: NA; V: TRBV18; J: TRBJ1-4; DNA: TGTGCCAGCTCACCGCGGCGTGCAACTAATGAAAAACTGTTTTTT; CDR3: CASSPRRATNEKLFF
size: few; D: TRBD1; V: TRBV19; J: TRBJ1-6; DNA: TGTGCCAGTAGAGACAGGGAAAATTCACCCCTCCACTTT; CDR3: CASRDRENSPLHF
size: NA; D: NA; V: TRBV27; J: TRBJ1-2; DNA: TGTGCCAGCAGTAAACTTGCGGCAGGGTCCTATGGCTACACCTTC; CDR3: CASSKLAAGSYGYTF
size: few; D: NA; V: TRBV5-4; J: TRBJ1-2; DNA: TGTGCCAGCAGCACCCAACAGACGACATATGGCTACACCTTC; CDR3: CASSTQQTTYGYTF
size: NA; D: TRBD2; V: TRBV12-5; J: TRBJ2-1; DNA: TGTGCTAGTGGTTTGGCCCGAAGCGGGGCCTCCTACAATGAGCAGTTCTTC; CDR3: CASGLARSGASYNEQFF
size: NA; D: NA; V: TRBV28; J: TRBJ1-5; DNA: TGTGCCACAGGGTTTTCCGAGCCCCAGCATTTT; CDR3: CATGFSEPQHF
size: once; D: NA; V: TRBV11-2; J: TRBJ2-2; DNA: TGTGCCAGCAGCTTAGGGCGCCCGGGGACCGGGGAGCTGTTTTTT; CDR3: CASSLGRPGTGELFF
size: NA; D: NA; V: TRBV7-2; J: TRBJ2-1; DNA: TGTGCCAGCAGCGAGGGACTCAGCTCCTACAATGAGCAGTTCTTC; CDR3: CASSEGLSSYNEQFF
size: many; D: NA; V: TRBV30; J: TRBJ1-4; DNA: TGTGCCTGGAGTGTAGGGGGGAAACTGTTTTTT; CDR3: CAWSVGGKLFF
size: NA; D: TRBD2; V: TRBV19; J: TRBJ2-1; DNA: TGTGCCAGTAGTATGCGATCTACTCCTAGCGGGAATTACAATGAGCAGTTCTTC; CDR3: CASSMRSTPSGNYNEQFF
size: NA; D: TRBD2; V: TRBV9; J: TRBJ2-5; DNA: TGTGCCAGCAGCGTGACCGGGACTAGCGTCGAGACCCAGTACTTC; CDR3: CASSVTGTSVETQYF
size: NA; D: TRBD1; V: TRBV5-1; J: TRBJ1-2; DNA: TGCGCCAGCAGCTTGGACAGGGGGTACTATGGCTACACCTTC; CDR3: CASSLDRGYYGYTF
size: NA; D: NA; V: TRBV18; J: TRBJ2-1; DNA: TGTGCCAGCTCACCCTCGAGGGACCCGCGTTACAATGAGCAGTTCTTC; CDR3: CASSPSRDPRYNEQFF
size: NA; D: NA; V: TRBV18; J: TRBJ2-2; DNA: TGTGCCAGCTCACTTCGGACACCCGACGCGCCCGGGGAGCTGTTTTTT; CDR3: CASSLRTPDAPGELFF
size: NA; D: NA; V: TRBV3-1/TRBV3-2; J: TRBJ1-4; DNA: TGTGCCAGCAGCCAAGAGCTAGAAAAACTGTTTTTT; CDR3: CASSQELEKLFF
size: NA; D: TRBD2; V: TRBV2; J: TRBJ2-1; DNA: TGTGCCAGCAGTGGGGTTCTAGCGGGACGCCTCAATGAGCAGTTCTTC; CDR3: CASSGVLAGRLNEQFF
size: NA; D: NA; V: TRBV9; J: TRBJ2-1; DNA: TGTGCCAGCAGCGTTGGAGGCCGATTCCAGACTGAGCAGTTCTTC; CDR3: CASSVGGRFQTEQFF
size: NA; D: NA; V: TRBV4-2; J: TRBJ2-3; DNA: TGTGCCAGCAGCCCCCGTGCAGCTCTCAGCACAGATACGCAGTATTTT; CDR3: CASSPRAALSTDTQYF